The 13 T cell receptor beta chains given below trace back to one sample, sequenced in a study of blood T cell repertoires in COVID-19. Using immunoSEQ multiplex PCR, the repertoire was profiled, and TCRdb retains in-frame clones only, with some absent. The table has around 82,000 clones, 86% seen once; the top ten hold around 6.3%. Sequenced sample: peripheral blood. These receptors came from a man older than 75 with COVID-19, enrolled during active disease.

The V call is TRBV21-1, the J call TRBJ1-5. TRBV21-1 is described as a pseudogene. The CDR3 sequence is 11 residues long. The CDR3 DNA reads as TGTGCCAGCAGCGCGGTTATACCCCAGCATTTT. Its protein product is CASSAVIPQHF.

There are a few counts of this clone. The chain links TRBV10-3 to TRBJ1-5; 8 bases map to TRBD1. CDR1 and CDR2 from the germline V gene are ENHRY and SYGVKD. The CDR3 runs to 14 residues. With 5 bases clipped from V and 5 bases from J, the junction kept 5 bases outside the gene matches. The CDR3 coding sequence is TGTGCCATCAGTCAGGGGGCAATGGATCAGCCCCAGCATTTT. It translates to CAISQGAMDQPQHF.

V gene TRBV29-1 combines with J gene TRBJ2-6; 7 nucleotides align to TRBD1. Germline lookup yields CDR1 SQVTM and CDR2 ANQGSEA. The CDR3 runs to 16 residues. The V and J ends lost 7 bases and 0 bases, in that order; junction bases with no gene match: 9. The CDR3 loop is CSALRAGGSGANVLTF. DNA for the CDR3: TGCAGCGCCCTTAGGGCAGGGGGCTCTGGGGCCAACGTCCTGACTTTC.

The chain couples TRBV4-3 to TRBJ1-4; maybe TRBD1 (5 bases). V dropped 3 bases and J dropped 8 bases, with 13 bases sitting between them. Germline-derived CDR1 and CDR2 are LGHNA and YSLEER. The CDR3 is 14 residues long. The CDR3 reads CASSQRLHREKLFF. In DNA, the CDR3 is TGCGCCAGCAGCCAGAGGCTCCACAGGGAAAAACTGTTTTTT.

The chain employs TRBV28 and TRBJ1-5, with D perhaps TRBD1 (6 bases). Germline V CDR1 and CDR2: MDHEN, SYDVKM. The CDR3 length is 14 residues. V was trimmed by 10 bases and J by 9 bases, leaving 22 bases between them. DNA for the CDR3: TGTGCCACCACAAGGGGGGGGGCTAAAGGGCCCCAGCATTTT. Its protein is CATTRGGAKGPQHF. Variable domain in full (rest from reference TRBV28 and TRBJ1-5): DVKVTQSSRYLVKRTGEKVFLECVQDMDHENMFWYRQDPGLGLRLIYFSYDVKMKEKGDIPEGYSVSREKKERFSLILESASTNQTSMYLCATTRGGAKGPQHFGDGTRLSIL.

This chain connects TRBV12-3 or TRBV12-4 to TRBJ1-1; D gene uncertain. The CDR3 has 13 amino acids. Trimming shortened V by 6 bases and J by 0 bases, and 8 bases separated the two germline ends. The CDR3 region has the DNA TGTGCCAGCAGGGCGCGGCTGAACACTGAAGCTTTCTTT. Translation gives CASRARLNTEAFF.

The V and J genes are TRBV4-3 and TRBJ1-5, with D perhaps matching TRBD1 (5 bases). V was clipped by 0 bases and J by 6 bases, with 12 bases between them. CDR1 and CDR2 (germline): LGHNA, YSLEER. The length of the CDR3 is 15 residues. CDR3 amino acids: CASSQDLERGQPQHF. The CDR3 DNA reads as TGCGCCAGCAGCCAAGATTTGGAAAGGGGTCAGCCCCAGCATTTT.

The CDR3 bases are TGCGCCAGCATCGATGGACCGGGACAGAACACCGGGGAGCTGTTTTTT. Amino acid sequence: CASIDGPGQNTGELFF. The J gene is TRBJ2-2, the V gene TRBV5-1; a weak D match, TRBD1 (6 bases). Trimming left V 6 bases short and J 1 base short, with 16 bases between. CDR1 and CDR2 from the germline V gene are SGHRS and YFSETQ. CDR3 length: 16 residues.

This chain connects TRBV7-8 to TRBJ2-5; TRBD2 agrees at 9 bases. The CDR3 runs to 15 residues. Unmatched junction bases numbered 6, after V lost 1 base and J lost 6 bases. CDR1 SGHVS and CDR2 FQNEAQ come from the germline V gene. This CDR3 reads CASSLVAGEKKTQYF. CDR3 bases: TGTGCCAGCAGCTTAGTAGCGGGGGAAAAAAAGACCCAGTACTTC.

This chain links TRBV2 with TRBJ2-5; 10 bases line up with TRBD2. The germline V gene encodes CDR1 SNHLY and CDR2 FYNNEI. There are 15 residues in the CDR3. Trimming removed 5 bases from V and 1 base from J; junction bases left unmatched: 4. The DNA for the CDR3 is TGTGCCAGCAGTTTACTAGCGGGGAGCCAAGAGACCCAGTACTTC. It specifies CASSLLAGSQETQYF.

CDR3 sequence: CASSLIPGQTETQYF. CDR3 DNA sequence: TGTGCCAGCAGCCTAATACCGGGACAGACAGAGACCCAGTACTTC. The chain combines TRBV5-4 with TRBJ2-5, with TRBD1 matching 7 bases. Germline V gene sequence: CDR1 SGHNT, CDR2 YYREEE (reference sequence). The CDR3 contains 15 residues. Losses at the gene ends were 4 bases for V and 4 bases for J; bases not matched to a gene: 10.

The CDR3 bases are TGTGCCAGCAAGGCGGGGCCATCCTACGAGCAGTACTTC. Amino acids: CASKAGPSYEQYF. The chain carries TRBV7-9 and TRBJ2-7; weak D call: TRBD2 (6 bases). Between the trimmed V and J ends, which lost 7 bases and 1 base, there was a span of 11 bases. The CDR3 extends over 13 amino acids. The V gene's germline CDR1 is SEHNR and CDR2 FQNEAQ (reference sequence).

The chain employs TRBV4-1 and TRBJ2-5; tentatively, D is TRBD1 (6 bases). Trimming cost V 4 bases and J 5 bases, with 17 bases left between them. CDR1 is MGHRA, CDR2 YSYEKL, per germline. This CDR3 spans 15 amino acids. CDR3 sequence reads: CASSRQQGEGETQYF. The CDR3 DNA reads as TGCGCCAGCAGCCGCCAACAGGGTGAAGGGGAGACCCAGTACTTC.